The rows below give T cell receptor beta chains drawn from one sample of a study of T-cell reconstitution after alpha-beta-depleted transplantation in children. TCRdb reprocessed the PCR reads via MiXCR and lists one record per CDR3 protein. The sample yields 500,000 to 600,000 distinct CDR3 sequences, over 25% seen once. Source: PBMCs, taken before TCRalphabeta/CD19-depleted stem cell transplant. The receptors were sampled from a boy under three years old with Wiskott-Aldrich syndrome, due to receive a stem cell transplant. The CDR3 runs from the conserved cysteine through the conserved F or W. A D gene is named only where the DNA matches it firmly. Some rows mark clone size as missing; the rest say once, few, many or name a class of expanded clone.

abundance,d_gene,v_gene,j_gene,CDR3aa,CDR3nt
few,NA,TRBV24-1,TRBJ2-1,CATSDYQGNEQFF,TGTGCCACCAGTGATTACCAGGGGAATGAGCAGTTCTTC
NA,NA,TRBV7-2,TRBJ1-2,CASSLRDGYGYTF,TGTGCCAGCAGCTTACGCGACGGCTATGGCTACACCTTC
few,TRBD2,TRBV29-1,TRBJ2-1,CSHPTSGRVSEQFF,TGCAGCCACCCGACTAGCGGGAGGGTTAGTGAGCAGTTCTTC
few,TRBD2,TRBV20-1,TRBJ2-7,CSARIGTSTPLKQYF,TGCAGTGCTAGGATCGGGACTAGCACCCCTCTGAAGCAGTACTTC
many,TRBD2,TRBV7-6,TRBJ2-3,CASSLISGLGVGTQYF,TGTGCCAGCAGCTTAATTTCGGGACTAGGGGTTGGTACGCAGTATTTT
few,TRBD2,TRBV5-1,TRBJ2-7,CASSRSGRAIYEQYF,TGCGCCAGCAGCCGTAGCGGGAGGGCCATCTACGAGCAGTACTTC
NA,NA,TRBV6-1,TRBJ2-7,CASSEDGGSAYEQYF,TGTGCCAGCAGTGAAGATGGAGGGTCGGCCTACGAGCAGTACTTC
few,NA,TRBV27,TRBJ2-3,CASSFRGRVDTQYF,TGTGCCAGCAGTTTTAGGGGGAGAGTAGATACGCAGTATTTT
NA,NA,TRBV29-1,TRBJ2-5,CSVGTEETQYF,TGCAGCGTCGGGACCGAAGAGACCCAGTACTTC
NA,NA,TRBV3-1,TRBJ1-4,CASSQGQFSWGEKLFF,TGTGCCAGCAGCCAAGGACAGTTCTCTTGGGGTGAAAAACTGTTTTTT
NA,NA,TRBV29-1,TRBJ1-1,CSVSQFLMNTEAFF,TGCAGCGTTTCACAATTCCTTATGAACACTGAAGCTTTCTTT
NA,NA,TRBV20-1,TRBJ2-1,CSVYSNTYNEQFF,TGCAGCGTATACAGTAATACCTACAATGAGCAGTTCTTC
NA,TRBD2,TRBV20-1,TRBJ2-5,CSAPSGRKETQYF,TGCAGTGCTCCTAGCGGGAGAAAGGAGACCCAGTACTTC
few,NA,TRBV5-1,TRBJ1-1,CASSLVGGDMNTEAFF,TGCGCCAGCAGCCTGGTGGGGGGGGACATGAACACTGAAGCTTTCTTT